This T cell receptor beta chain came from a study of CD8+CD57+ T cells in acquired aplastic anemia. Patients who underwent sequencing had shown CD8+CD57+ cell expansion by flow cytometry. Profiling that covered TCR beta VDJ and CDR3 relied on genomic DNA as its template. One entry per CDR3 protein, called by TCRdb with MiXCR from the reads. Among around 200,000 distinct CDR3 sequences listed, approximately 65% were seen once. CDR3 length: 15 residues. V was trimmed by 7 bases and J by 6 bases, leaving 16 bases between them. Germline V gene lookup returns CDR1 SNHLY and CDR2 FYNNEI. This TCR was recovered from a human donor with aplastic anemia. The rearrangement uses TRBV2 and TRBJ1-6, with a weak D call TRBD1 (6 bases). The specimen sequenced was sorted CD4+, CD8+, or CD8+CD57+ T cells (not recorded which) from PBMCs. The CDR3 region is CASITWGRTNSPLHF. CDR3 bases: TGTGCCAGCATCACTTGGGGGCGAACTAATTCACCCCTCCACTTT.